This T cell receptor (beta chain) was retrieved from a study of blood T cell repertoires in COVID-19 (dated by TCRdb to the early 2020s). In the study overall: Collaborator samples came from the United States, Italy and Spain and covered acute and convalescent phases of COVID-19. Where available, HLA class I and class II types were obtained from metadata supplied by the sample provider rather than from assay-based typing. Sample metadata almost always included a de-identified subject ID, COVID-19 status, age in years and sex. Subjects who had been exposed to COVID-19, were actively infected with it, or had recovered from it provided the deeply sampled blood TCRbeta repertoires that made up the dataset. The material from the prospective study consisted of cDNA or gDNA derived from T cells, B-cell-depleted T cells, or PBMCs. The samples were drawn from two sources: the first 160 participants of the ongoing ImmuneRACE study, and fewer than 1,500 subjects contributed by 6 global collaborators. A freely available public database, intended as a resource for researchers studying the immune response to SARS-CoV-2, is where the repertoires were released.

On this clone itself: The antigen it recognizes is unknown. No much larger clonotype is one base removed from it; base qualities were not supplied.

The full study reports these points: The quantity of clinical and demographic metadata differed by source and by participant and was supplied without curation.

Participants in the prospective study were aged 18 to 89 years, lived in 24 United States geographic areas, and enrolled through a virtual design. To assign participants to cohorts, the prospective study relied on clinical history that participants themselves reported in a screening survey and a study questionnaire. For ImmuneRACE Cohort 3, a participant was defined as recovered based on two consecutive negative NP/OP PCR tests, clearance by a healthcare professional, or resolution of symptoms. Mobile phlebotomists in the prospective study collected whole blood, serum and a nasopharyngeal or oropharyngeal swab from every participant. Participants in the prospective study had the option to provide additional blood draws and questionnaires over an approximately 2-month period. Before DNA extraction, prospective study blood samples were shipped either frozen or at room temperature. TCRbeta CDR3 regions were amplified from genomic DNA using the immunoSEQ Assay, a bias-controlled multiplex PCR. The original pipeline was this. Within the assay, amplification of reference gene primers was used to estimate how many nucleated cells each sample contained. To quantify the absolute abundance of each unique TCRbeta CDR3 rearrangement, sequence reads were collapsed and filtered. For each sample, productive Simpson clonality was calculated by taking the square root of Simpson's diversity index across productive rearrangements. TCRdb stores this immuneACCESS table with in-frame sequences only. Part of the clones is absent; in the studies checked, under half of the shortfall reflects unresolved V genes, and no reason is known for the rest. The V and J calls and clone size were taken over from that table, and D and trimming were inferred from the DNA. This sample lists about 320,000 clones; more than 75% were detected once. The top ten clonotypes cover roughly 2.5% of the sample.

The receptor was isolated from a man aged 60-69 years who had recovered from COVID-19. Sequencing was carried out using PBMCs or T cells enriched from blood (not recorded which).

The CDR3 is CASNPVSGMSTDTQYF. The nucleotides are TGTGCCAGCAACCCGGTCAGCGGGATGAGCACAGATACGCAGTATTTT. The chain couples TRBV7-9 to TRBJ2-3; TRBD2 lines up with 7 middle nucleotides. Sequences SEHNR (CDR1) and FQNEAQ (CDR2) are obtained from the germline V gene (reference sequence). The germline V and J ends show losses of 7 bases and 0 bases respectively, and no gene match explains 10 bases of the junction. The CDR3 numbers 16 residues from cysteine through phenylalanine. The entry retains the CDR3 DNA only, 48 bases that are in frame from base 1.